A selection of T cell receptor beta chains follows, all from one sample in a study of OX40 agonist ivuxolimab in advanced cancers. Method: immunoSEQ multiplex PCR; TCRdb's copy keeps in-frame clones and lacks some. The sample holds 15,000 to 20,000 clones, more than 75% seen once. This material consisted of CD4+ or CD8+ T cells sorted from blood, taken in a trial of the OX40 agonist ivuxolimab. The receptors come from an adult with an advanced solid tumor such as melanoma, head and neck, liver or kidney cancer. CDR3s include the opening cysteine and the closing phenylalanine or tryptophan. The order of the fields is D gene, V gene, J gene, clone size, CDR3 protein, CDR3 DNA. The D gene is left open where the match is weak. Some rows have no size entry. The others give once, few or many, or a class for an expanded clone.

>TRBD2|TRBV5-1|TRBJ2-7|once
CASSFSGRHYEQYF
TGCGCCAGCAGCTTTAGCGGGAGGCACTACGAGCAGTACTTC
>TRBD2|TRBV6-5|TRBJ2-1|-
CASSYGGSDYNEQFF
TGTGCCAGCAGTTACGGCGGGAGCGATTACAATGAGCAGTTCTTC
>TRBD2|TRBV27|TRBJ2-3|once
CASRGGVFLGTDTQYF
TGTGCCAGCCGCGGGGGGGTATTCCTAGGCACAGATACGCAGTATTTT
>-|TRBV4-3|TRBJ1-4|few
CASSQEWAVSEKLFF
TGCGCCAGCAGCCAAGAATGGGCGGTCAGCGAAAAACTGTTTTTT
>TRBD1|TRBV29-1|TRBJ1-2|-
CSVYAGGSDGYTF
TGCAGCGTTTACGCAGGGGGATCGGATGGCTACACCTTC
>-|TRBV11-3|TRBJ2-2|-
CASTTGTRRTGELFF
TGTGCCAGCACCACCGGGACACGGCGCACCGGGGAGCTGTTTTTT
>TRBD2|TRBV19|TRBJ2-1|-
CASSMNREGNNEQFF
TGTGCCAGTAGTATGAACCGGGAGGGAAACAATGAGCAGTTCTTC
>TRBD2|TRBV5-4|TRBJ2-3|-
CASSSQREGTDTQYF
TGTGCCAGCAGCTCTCAGCGGGAGGGCACAGATACGCAGTATTTT
>-|TRBV28|TRBJ2-7|once
CASSNPGLLSYEQYF
TGTGCCAGCAGCAATCCGGGACTCCTCTCCTACGAGCAGTACTTC
>-|TRBV7-8|TRBJ2-5|-
CASTSGRETQYF
TGTGCCAGCACCTCGGGAAGGGAGACCCAGTACTTC
>TRBD1|TRBV6-5|TRBJ1-2|large
CASSLKTGAAYGYTF
TGTGCCAGCAGCCTAAAAACAGGGGCTGCCTATGGCTACACCTTC
>-|TRBV9|TRBJ2-1|-
CASSVGQNNEQFF
TGTGCCAGCAGCGTAGGACAAAACAATGAGCAGTTCTTC
>-|TRBV9|TRBJ2-6|-
CASSQPRDGANVLTF
TGTGCCAGCAGCCAGCCGCGAGATGGGGCCAACGTCCTGACTTTC
>-|TRBV7-2|TRBJ1-1|-
CASSQRLNTEAFF
TGTGCCAGCAGTCAAAGGTTGAACACTGAAGCTTTCTTT
>-|TRBV5-6|TRBJ2-2|few
CASSFQGFTGELFF
TGTGCCAGCAGCTTTCAGGGGTTTACCGGGGAGCTGTTTTTT
>-|TRBV7-8|TRBJ2-5|-
CASIAIQGPAETQYF
TGTGCCAGCATCGCGATACAGGGCCCTGCAGAGACCCAGTACTTC
>-|TRBV7-9|TRBJ2-1|-
CASSLVRDSNNEQFF
TGTGCCAGCAGCTTAGTCCGGGACTCAAACAATGAGCAGTTCTTC
>-|TRBV5-6|TRBJ2-5|-
CASSLGSRVHLETQYF
TGTGCCAGCAGCTTGGGGTCTAGGGTTCACCTAGAGACCCAGTACTTC
>-|TRBV7-8|TRBJ2-3|-
CASSLASDLSIF
TGTGCCAGCAGCTTAGCCTCAGACCTTTCGATTTTT
>-|TRBV6-6|TRBJ1-5|-
CASSPLNQPQHF
TGTGCCAGCAGTCCTTTAAATCAGCCCCAGCATTTT
>-|TRBV4-3|TRBJ2-7|-
CASSQVEGGYEQYF
TGCGCCAGCAGCCAAGTGGAAGGGGGCTACGAGCAGTACTTC
>-|TRBV9|TRBJ2-7|few
CASSVAETYEQYF
TGTGCCAGCAGCGTAGCGGAGACCTACGAGCAGTACTTC
>-|TRBV19|TRBJ2-2|-
CASSMGTGELFF
TGTGCCAGTAGTATGGGAACCGGGGAGCTGTTTTTT
>TRBD1|TRBV6-1|TRBJ2-2|-
CASPRDSHTGELFF
TGTGCCAGCCCTAGGGACAGTCACACCGGGGAGCTGTTTTTT
>TRBD2|TRBV29-1|TRBJ2-4|-
CSVALAGLNIQYF
TGCAGCGTTGCCCTAGCGGGCCTAAACATTCAGTACTTC
>-|TRBV27|TRBJ2-1|-
CASSLSGYAYNEQFF
TGTGCCAGCAGTTTATCAGGGTACGCCTACAATGAGCAGTTCTTC
>TRBD2|TRBV7-2|TRBJ2-1|-
CASKGLAGMSYNEQFF
TGTGCCAGCAAAGGACTAGCGGGAATGTCCTACAATGAGCAGTTCTTC
>TRBD1|TRBV11-2|TRBJ1-1|-
CASSHRGQGPTEAFF
TGTGCCAGCAGCCACAGGGGACAGGGGCCCACTGAAGCTTTCTTT
>-|TRBV7-3|TRBJ2-3|-
CASSPALASQDTQYF
TGTGCCAGCAGCCCCGCGCTAGCCTCACAGGATACGCAGTATTTT
>-|TRBV19|TRBJ1-2|-
CASSIAGDTYGYTF
TGTGCCAGTAGTATAGCTGGGGACACCTATGGCTACACCTTC
>TRBD1|TRBV28|TRBJ1-1|-
CASSLSAGGLTTEAFF
TGTGCCAGCAGTTTATCGGCAGGGGGGCTGACAACTGAAGCTTTCTTT
>TRBD2|TRBV5-6|TRBJ2-7|medium-sized
CASSVAGTFHEQYF
TGTGCCAGCAGCGTAGCGGGAACCTTCCACGAGCAGTACTTC
>-|TRBV5-1|TRBJ2-2|-
CASSSDGTGELFF
TGCGCCAGCAGCTCTGACGGCACCGGGGAGCTGTTTTTT
>TRBD1|TRBV27|TRBJ1-1|-
CASSSGQGHPEAFF
TGTGCCAGCAGTTCGGGACAGGGACATCCCGAAGCTTTCTTT
>TRBD1|TRBV9|TRBJ2-1|-
CASSDPGQGDGEQFF
TGTGCCAGCAGCGATCCGGGACAGGGGGATGGTGAGCAGTTCTTC
>TRBD1|TRBV9|TRBJ2-7|once
CASSSGTGGDEQYF
TGTGCCAGCAGCTCCGGGACAGGGGGCGACGAGCAGTACTTC
>TRBD2|TRBV7-3|TRBJ2-1|-
CASSLMGLAVYNEQFF
TGTGCCAGCAGCTTAATGGGACTAGCGGTCTACAATGAGCAGTTCTTC
>-|TRBV12-5|TRBJ1-2|-
CASGLGRLSRGYTF
TGTGCTAGTGGTTTGGGAAGATTAAGTCGCGGCTACACCTTC
>-|TRBV7-3|TRBJ1-2|-
CASSPTGTGYGYTF
TGTGCCAGCAGTCCGACCGGGACGGGTTATGGCTACACCTTC
>-|TRBV28|TRBJ2-3|-
CASSTGVSTDTQYF
TGTGCCAGCAGTACAGGTGTAAGCACAGATACGCAGTATTTT
>-|TRBV6-1|TRBJ2-3|-
CASSEGTGPFTDTQYF
TGTGCCAGCAGTGAAGGAACAGGTCCTTTCACAGATACGCAGTATTTT
>TRBD1|TRBV18|TRBJ2-2|-
CASSQGQGRTGELFF
TGTGCCAGCTCACAGGGACAGGGAAGGACCGGGGAGCTGTTTTTT
>-|TRBV5-6|TRBJ1-1|-
CASSLGLIMNTEAFF
TGTGCCAGCAGCTTGGGTCTCATCATGAACACTGAAGCTTTCTTT
>-|TRBV23-1|TRBJ1-2|-
CASLAFDGYTF
TGCGCCAGCCTAGCATTTGATGGCTACACCTTC
>-|TRBV7-6|TRBJ1-5|-
CASSLGAGEQPQHF
TGTGCCAGCAGCTTAGGGGCAGGGGAACAGCCCCAGCATTTT
>-|TRBV6-5|TRBJ1-1|-
CASSLNRGAGEAFF
TGTGCCAGCAGCCTGAACCGGGGGGCGGGTGAAGCTTTCTTT
>TRBD2|TRBV10-3|TRBJ2-7|-
CAISGGLAAWYEQYF
TGTGCCATCAGTGGGGGACTAGCGGCATGGTACGAGCAGTACTTC
>-|TRBV7-9|TRBJ2-5|few
CASAALGDGETQYF
TGTGCCAGCGCAGCGCTAGGAGATGGGGAGACCCAGTACTTC
>-|TRBV6-1|TRBJ2-2|-
CASSEVGELFF
TGTGCCAGCAGTGAGGTCGGGGAGCTGTTTTTT